The entry below gives a single TCR beta chain sequence along with its context. The antigen is not known. Only in-frame clones appear in the TCRdb table, and some are missing; sequencing was by immunoSEQ multiplex PCR. The table includes 50,000 or so clones, 75% to 90% detected once. The sample belongs to a study of T cell responses to AZD1222 COVID-19 vaccine. The wider study: Second doses were pooled across both intervals (about 4 or about 12 weeks). Study observations and caveats: Across the whole spike, CD4 TCRs peaked at regions 160-218 and 743-854. Only six or seven AZD1222 recipients tested seropositive at baseline.

This CDR3 contains 16 residues. The V and J ends lost 5 bases and 7 bases, in that order; junction bases with no gene match: 13. From germline, CDR1 is SGHVS and CDR2 FQNEAQ. The clonotype originates from an adult in good health. The chain has TRBV7-8 and TRBJ2-1; 8 bases map to TRBD1. The material sequenced was peripheral blood, taken on day 0 of AZD1222 vaccination. The CDR3 region is CASSPRQGTYVNEQFF. DNA of the CDR3: TGTGCCAGCAGCCCACGACAGGGGACCTATGTGAATGAGCAGTTCTTC.